Listed here are 6 T cell receptor beta chains from one sample, sequenced in a study of response to subunit inactivated influenza vaccine. One entry per CDR3 protein, called by TCRdb with MiXCR from the RT-PCR reads. Seen here are more than 500,000 distinct CDR3 sequences, 11% observed once, and the top ten hold 9.5% to 11%. The same specimen was also included in a second study, on T cells expressing NK-cell markers. From that second work: The cDNA for TCR beta came from 5'RACE template switching with UMIs.

The specimen comprised PBMCs from blood, sampled on the day of vaccination. Receptors were obtained from a man aged 50 to 59 who received an inactivated influenza vaccine.

This sequence joins TRBV6-2 or TRBV6-3 and TRBJ2-3; no reliable D call. CDR3 length equals 13 residues. With 11 bases removed from V and 2 bases from J, the gap between germline ends came to 14 bases. The germline V gene encodes CDR1 MNHEY and CDR2 SVGEGT. The CDR3 nucleotides are TGTGCCTCCCTTAGGGATGACACAGATACGCAGTATTTT. It is translated as CASLRDDTDTQYF.

This clonotype was observed at least ten times. The CDR3 bases are TGTGCCAGCAGCCAAGAATGGCAGGGACTAGCGGGAGGGCGAGAGACCCAGTACTTC. Translating it yields CASSQEWQGLAGGRETQYF. The V and J genes are TRBV4-2 and TRBJ2-5, with 16 nucleotides matching TRBD2. The CDR3 is 19 residues long. Germline assignment: CDR1 LGHNA and CDR2 YNFKEQ. Trimming at V came to 0 bases and at J to 4 bases, leaving 8 bases not matched to a gene.

This clonotype came up many times. In nucleotides, the CDR3 is TGCAGCGTTGAAGGTCCAGAGGAGTATGGCTACACCTTC. Its translation: CSVEGPEEYGYTF. The chain couples TRBV29-1 to TRBJ1-2; D not resolved. The germline CDR1 and CDR2 sequences are SQVTM and ANQGSEA. Between the trimmed V and J ends, which lost 1 base and 5 bases, there was a span of 11 bases. CDR3 length: 13 residues.

The chain is built from TRBV29-1 and TRBJ2-1, with 9 bases matching TRBD1. The germline CDR1 and CDR2 sequences are SQVTM and ANQGSEA. The CDR3 spans 17 residues. The V segment lost 4 bases and the J segment 8 bases; nucleotides outside the gene matches: 18. CDR3 amino acids: CSVALGWTGVGVDEQFF. The CDR3 region has the DNA TGCAGCGTTGCCTTGGGTTGGACAGGGGTGGGAGTCGATGAGCAGTTCTTC.

This clonotype was detected a few times. V and J are TRBV19 and TRBJ2-1; D is uncertain. The CDR3 has 16 amino acids. Between the trimmed V and J ends, which lost 0 bases and 2 bases, there was a span of 11 bases. Germline V gene data show CDR1 as LNHDA and CDR2 as SQIVND (reference sequence). As DNA, the CDR3 is TGTGCCAGTAGTATAGAGAGACGGATCACCTACAATGAGCAGTTCTTC. The encoded protein is CASSIERRITYNEQFF.

The chain carries TRBV7-9 and TRBJ2-7; TRBD1 matches at 7 bases. Losses at the gene ends were 3 bases for V and 6 bases for J; bases not matched to a gene: 11. Germline V lookup: CDR1 SEHNR, CDR2 FQNEAQ (reference sequence). The CDR3 is 15 residues long. The CDR3 DNA is TGTGCCAGCAGCTTGGTAGAAGGAACAGGGGCCGAGCAGTACTTC. Its translation is CASSLVEGTGAEQYF.